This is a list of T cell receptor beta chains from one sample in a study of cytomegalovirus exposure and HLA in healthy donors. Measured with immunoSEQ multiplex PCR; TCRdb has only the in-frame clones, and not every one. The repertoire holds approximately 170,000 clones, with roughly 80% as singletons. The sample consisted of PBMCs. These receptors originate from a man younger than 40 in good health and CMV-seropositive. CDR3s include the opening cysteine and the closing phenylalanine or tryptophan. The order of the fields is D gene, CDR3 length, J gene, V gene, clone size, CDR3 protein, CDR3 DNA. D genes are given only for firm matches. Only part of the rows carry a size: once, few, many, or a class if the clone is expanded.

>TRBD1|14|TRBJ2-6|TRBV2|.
CAKGADSGANVLTF
TGTGCCAAGGGGGCGGACTCTGGGGCCAACGTCCTGACTTTC
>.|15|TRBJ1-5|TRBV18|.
CASSPGGKSNQPQHF
TGTGCCAGCTCACCCGGGGGGAAGAGCAATCAGCCCCAGCATTTT
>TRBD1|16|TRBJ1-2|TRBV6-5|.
CASSYAGQGTTRGYTF
TGTGCCAGCAGTTACGCGGGACAGGGGACTACGCGAGGCTACACCTTC
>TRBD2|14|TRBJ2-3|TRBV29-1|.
CSGAGTSVSDTQYF
TGCAGCGGAGCCGGGACTAGCGTGTCCGATACGCAGTATTTT
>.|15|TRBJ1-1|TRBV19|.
CASSTYDPGRTEAFF
TGTGCCAGTAGTACATACGACCCGGGAAGGACTGAAGCTTTCTTT
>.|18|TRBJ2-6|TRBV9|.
CASSVEGQPSSGANVLTF
TGTGCCAGCAGCGTGGAGGGGCAGCCCAGCTCTGGGGCCAACGTCCTGACTTTC
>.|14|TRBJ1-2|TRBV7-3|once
CASSLNSNNYGYTF
TGTGCCAGCAGCTTAAACAGTAATAACTATGGCTACACCTTC
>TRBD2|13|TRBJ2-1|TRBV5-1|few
CASNSGGANEQFF
TGCGCCAGCAATAGCGGGGGGGCCAATGAGCAGTTCTTC
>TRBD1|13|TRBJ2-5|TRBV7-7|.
CASSSYRGETQYF
TGTGCTAGCAGCTCCTACAGGGGGGAGACCCAGTACTTC
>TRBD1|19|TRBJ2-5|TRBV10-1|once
CASSDTKISGGLSEETQYF
TGCGCCAGCAGTGACACAAAAATCTCAGGGGGCCTTTCCGAAGAGACCCAGTACTTC
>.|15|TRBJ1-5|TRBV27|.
CASSFSPYSNQPQHF
TGTGCCAGCAGTTTTTCCCCCTATAGCAATCAGCCCCAGCATTTT
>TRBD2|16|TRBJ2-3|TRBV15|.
CATSGKLWGGADTQYF
TGTGCCACCAGCGGGAAACTCTGGGGGGGAGCAGATACGCAGTATTTT
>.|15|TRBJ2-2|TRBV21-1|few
CASRTGDKNTGELFF
TGTGCCAGCAGGACAGGGGACAAGAACACCGGGGAGCTGTTTTTT
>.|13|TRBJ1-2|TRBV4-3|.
CASSQDRGNGYTF
TGCGCCAGCAGCCAAGATCGGGGGAATGGCTACACCTTC
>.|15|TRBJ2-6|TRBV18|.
CASSPQGSGANVLTF
TGTGCCAGCTCACCACAGGGGTCTGGGGCCAACGTCCTGACTTTC
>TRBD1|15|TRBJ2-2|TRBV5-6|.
CASSLDRGDIGELFF
TGTGCCAGCAGTCTGGACAGGGGGGACATCGGGGAGCTGTTTTTT
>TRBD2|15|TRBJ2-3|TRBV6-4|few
CASSERAGGTDTQYF
TGTGCCAGCAGTGAGCGGGCGGGGGGCACAGATACGCAGTATTTT
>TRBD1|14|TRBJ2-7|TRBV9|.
CASSVRGLPYEQYF
TGTGCCAGCAGCGTCAGGGGGCTCCCCTACGAGCAGTACTTC
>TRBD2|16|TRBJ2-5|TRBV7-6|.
CASSLVLAGRKETQYF
TGTGCCAGCAGCTTAGTACTAGCGGGGAGAAAAGAGACCCAGTACTTC
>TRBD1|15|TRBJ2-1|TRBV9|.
CASSVTGTGVNEQFF
TGTGCCAGCAGCGTAACCGGGACAGGGGTCAATGAGCAGTTCTTC
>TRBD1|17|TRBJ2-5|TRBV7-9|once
CASSFLSGDRGQETQYF
TGTGCCAGCAGCTTTCTTTCGGGTGACAGGGGCCAAGAGACCCAGTACTTC
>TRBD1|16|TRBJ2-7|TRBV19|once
CASSTSLGTGGREQYF
TGTGCCAGTAGTACCTCCCTGGGGACAGGGGGGAGGGAGCAGTACTTC
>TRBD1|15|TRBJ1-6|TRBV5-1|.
CASSRQGGFDSPLHF
TGCGCCAGCAGCCGACAGGGGGGTTTTGATTCACCCCTCCACTTT
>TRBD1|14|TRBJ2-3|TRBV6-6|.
CASSYPGGADTQYF
TGTGCCAGCAGTTACCCAGGGGGCGCAGATACGCAGTATTTT
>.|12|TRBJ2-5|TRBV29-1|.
CSGNQGQETQYF
TGCAGCGGCAACCAGGGGCAAGAGACCCAGTACTTC
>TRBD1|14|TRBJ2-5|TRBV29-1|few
CSARGAGGQETQYF
TGCAGCGCTAGGGGTGCAGGGGGACAAGAGACCCAGTACTTC
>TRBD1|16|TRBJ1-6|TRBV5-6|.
CASRGGQGPYNSPLHF
TGTGCCAGCAGGGGGGGACAGGGGCCCTATAATTCACCCCTCCACTTT
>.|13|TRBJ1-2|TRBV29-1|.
CSVRDTTNYGYTF
TGCAGCGTTCGGGACACCACTAACTATGGCTACACCTTC
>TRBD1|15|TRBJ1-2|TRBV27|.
CASSLGTGLGYGYTF
TGTGCCAGCAGTTTAGGGACAGGGTTGGGCTATGGCTACACCTTC
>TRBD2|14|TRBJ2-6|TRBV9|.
CASKAGFGANVLTF
TGTGCCAGCAAAGCGGGGTTTGGGGCCAACGTCCTGACTTTC
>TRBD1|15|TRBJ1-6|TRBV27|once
CASSFPGTGGSPLHF
TGTGCCAGCAGTTTCCCCGGGACAGGGGGTTCACCCCTCCACTTT
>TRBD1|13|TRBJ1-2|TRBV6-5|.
CASSHDRGLGYTF
TGTGCCAGCAGCCACGACAGGGGTCTGGGCTACACCTTC
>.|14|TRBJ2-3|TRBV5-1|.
CASSLGASTDTQYF
TGCGCCAGCAGCCTGGGAGCCTCCACAGATACGCAGTATTTT
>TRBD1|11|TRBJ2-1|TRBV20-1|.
CSGDRGHEQFF
TGCAGCGGGGACAGGGGTCATGAGCAGTTCTTC
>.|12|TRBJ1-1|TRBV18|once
CASSPTIGEGFF
TGTGCCAGCTCACCAACCATAGGGGAGGGTTTCTTT
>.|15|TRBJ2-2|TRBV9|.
CASSVYGQSTGELFF
TGTGCCAGCAGCGTATATGGCCAGTCCACCGGGGAGCTGTTTTTT
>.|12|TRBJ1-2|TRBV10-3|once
CAISSLNGGYTF
TGTGCCATCAGTTCCCTTAATGGCGGCTACACCTTC
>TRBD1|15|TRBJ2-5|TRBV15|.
CATSRSLTGEETQYF
TGTGCCACCAGCAGATCCCTGACAGGGGAAGAGACCCAGTACTTC
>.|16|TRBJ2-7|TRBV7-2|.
CASSLGSLLRSREQYF
TGTGCCAGCAGCTTAGGCTCCCTCCTGCGGTCGAGGGAGCAGTACTTC
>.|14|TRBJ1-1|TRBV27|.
CASSLSSGNTEAFF
TGTGCCAGCAGTTTATCGTCGGGGAACACTGAAGCTTTCTTT
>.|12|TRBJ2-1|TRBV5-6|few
CASSPPSEEQFF
TGTGCCAGCAGCCCACCTTCGGAGGAGCAGTTCTTC
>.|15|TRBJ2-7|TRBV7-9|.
CASSLVSLAVNEQYF
TGTGCCAGCAGCTTAGTATCCCTGGCTGTGAACGAGCAGTACTTC
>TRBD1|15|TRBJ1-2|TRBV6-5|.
CASSYSGQGFYGYTF
TGTGCCAGCAGTTACTCAGGACAGGGGTTCTATGGCTACACCTTC
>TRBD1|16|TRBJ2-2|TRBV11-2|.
CASSLRRDRVYGELFF
TGTGCCAGCAGCTTACGGCGGGACAGGGTTTACGGGGAGCTGTTTTTT
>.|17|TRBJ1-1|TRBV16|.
CASSPPPGIGANTEAFF
TGTGCCAGCAGCCCCCCACCAGGGATAGGGGCGAACACTGAAGCTTTCTTT
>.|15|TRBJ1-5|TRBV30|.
CAWNRGSLPNQPQHF
TGTGCCTGGAATCGGGGGTCGCTACCCAATCAGCCCCAGCATTTT
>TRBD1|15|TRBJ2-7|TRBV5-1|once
CASSPGTGGYYEQYF
TGCGCCAGCAGTCCCGGGACAGGGGGCTACTACGAGCAGTACTTC
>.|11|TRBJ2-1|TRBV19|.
CATRGYNEQFF
TGTGCCACCCGGGGCTACAATGAGCAGTTCTTC
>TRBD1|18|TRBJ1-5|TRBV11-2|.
CASSYPDRALHIYQPQHF
TGTGCCAGCAGCTACCCGGACAGGGCCCTGCATATCTATCAGCCCCAGCATTTT
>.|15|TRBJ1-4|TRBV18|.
CASSADSILNEKLFF
TGTGCCAGCTCAGCCGACAGTATCTTGAACGAAAAACTGTTTTTT
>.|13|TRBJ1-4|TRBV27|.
CASSLSGRGVLFF
TGTGCCAGCAGTTTATCTGGGCGTGGCGTACTGTTTTTT
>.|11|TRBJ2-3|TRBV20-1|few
CSARATDTQYF
TGCAGTGCTAGGGCAACAGATACGCAGTATTTT
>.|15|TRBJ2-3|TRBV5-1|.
CASSLMGASTDTQYF
TGCGCCAGCAGCTTGATGGGGGCGAGCACAGATACGCAGTATTTT
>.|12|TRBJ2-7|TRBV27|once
CASSLGGSEQYF
TGTGCCAGCAGTTTAGGGGGGTCCGAGCAGTACTTC
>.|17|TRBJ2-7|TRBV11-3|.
CASSLGPQRQGNYEQYF
TGTGCCAGCAGCTTAGGTCCCCAGAGGCAGGGTAACTACGAGCAGTACTTC
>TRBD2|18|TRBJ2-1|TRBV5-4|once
CASSLVQASGGALNEQFF
TGTGCCAGCAGCTTGGTACAGGCTAGCGGGGGGGCCTTGAATGAGCAGTTCTTC
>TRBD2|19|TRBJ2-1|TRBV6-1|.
CASSEAPMRGAFSYNEQFF
TGTGCCAGCAGTGAAGCGCCTATGCGGGGGGCCTTCTCCTACAATGAGCAGTTCTTC
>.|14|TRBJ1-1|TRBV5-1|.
CASSILTGGTEAFF
TGCGCCAGCAGCATCCTGACAGGCGGGACTGAAGCTTTCTTT